This T cell receptor (beta chain) emerged from a study of blood T cell repertoires in COVID-19. Study in general: From the United States, Italy and Spain came samples of acute and convalescent COVID-19. T cells, B-cell-depleted T cells, or PBMCs supplied cDNA or gDNA.

As handled by the study authors: Amplification of reference gene primers provided the estimated nucleated cell counts. Assay used: immunoSEQ multiplex PCR; TCRdb lists only in-frame clones, some missing. V and J calls and clone size are copied from that table; D and trimming were computed from the DNA. The table records around 83,000 clones, 70% to 90% of them present only once. CDR3 length: 15 amino acids. This clonotype originated in a man in his fifties with active or convalescent COVID-19. The chain recombines TRBV21-1 with TRBJ2-6; the listed D gene, TRBD2, was not tested against the DNA. TRBV21-1 is designated a pseudogene. Sequencing was performed on peripheral blood. The CDR3 DNA follows: TGTGCCAGCACCTCTGGCGGGTCTGGGGCCAACGTCCTGACTTTC. The encoded protein is CASTSGGSGANVLTF.